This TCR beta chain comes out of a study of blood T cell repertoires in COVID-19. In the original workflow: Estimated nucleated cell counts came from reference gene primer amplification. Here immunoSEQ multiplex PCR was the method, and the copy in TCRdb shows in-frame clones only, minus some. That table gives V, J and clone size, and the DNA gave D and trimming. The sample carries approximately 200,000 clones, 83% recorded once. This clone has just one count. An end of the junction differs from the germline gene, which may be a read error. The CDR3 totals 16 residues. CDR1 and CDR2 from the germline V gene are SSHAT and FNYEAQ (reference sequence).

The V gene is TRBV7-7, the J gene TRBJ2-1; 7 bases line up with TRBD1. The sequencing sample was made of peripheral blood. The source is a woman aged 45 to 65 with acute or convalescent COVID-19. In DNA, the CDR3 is TGTGCTAGCAGCTTCGGACAGGCTGGGCCCTACAATGAGCAGTTCTTC. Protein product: CASSFGQAGPYNEQFF.